This record looks at one T cell receptor (beta chain) sequence and its context. Its antigen remains unidentified. Base quality data are lacking; no much larger clone is found one base away. The cohort comprised under 700 healthy bone marrow donors. At the time of sampling, all cohort members were nominally healthy, though unrecorded immune exposures were likely present. The donor tested CMV seropositive and was one of the 289 seropositive cohort members. A peripheral blood sample was provided by each donor, and peripheral blood mononuclear cells were used for TCR beta sequencing. Genomic DNA was extracted from the blood cell samples with the Qiagen DNeasy Blood Extraction Kit. This entry belongs to a study of cytomegalovirus exposure and HLA in healthy donors (dated by TCRdb to 2016 to 2017). With respect to the entire study: An earlier analysis of some 620 of the donors reported 250 to 350 Gb of sequence data and about 120 million unique TCR beta sequences obtained from about 200 million T cells. An early release that covered fewer than 800 HLA-typed donors contained approximately 300 gigabases of sequencing data and around 85 million unique TCR sequences. Of the 350 to 450 genotyped donors, less than 90% were placed in the genetic ancestry cluster associated with self-reported Caucasian donors. The aim of the study was to test whether cataloging public T cell receptors could identify signatures of past pathogen exposure. The T cell repertoires of some 670 subjects were profiled by immunosequencing and related to cytomegalovirus serostatus. A separate validation cohort of 90 to 150 different subjects was used in addition to the approximately 700-subject first cohort. To predict cytomegalovirus infection status, the study brought together high-throughput TCR immunosequencing, statistical association of individual TCRs with disease status, and machine learning. A later analysis re-analyzed previously published TCR beta repertoires from 650 to 800 donors and added high-resolution HLA genotyping to study TCR occurrence patterns. The later analysis used no new phenotypic data to find candidate immune exposures, relying instead on TCR beta sequences and their occurrence across donors. An earlier analysis of around 640 of the donors used high-throughput TCR beta sequencing to judge whether each TCR beta V gene segment behaved as functional or pseudogenic. Donor age, sex, ethnicity and CMV serostatus were collected together with the repertoire data. A later genetic analysis used genome-wide SNP genotypes for about 65% of the 666 donors, treating that subset as a discovery cohort. Every discovery cohort repertoire had been produced on one sequencing platform. HLA typing included class I and class II loci at four-digit resolution. Typing coverage differed by locus: A, B, C, DRB1 and DQB1 were typed in roughly 629-630 donors, DQA1 in 522, DPA1 in around 580, and DPB1 in 472. Four to six DR-DQ haplotypes were handled as single units for association and clustering, since linkage in the cohort was strong. Among several hundred genotyped donors of the cohort, an average of roughly 230,000 unique TCR beta nucleotide sequences was sequenced per donor, of which about 19% were non-productive.

The CDR3 numbers 15 residues from cysteine through phenylalanine. The read is trimmed to its CDR3 DNA, 45 bases read in frame from base 1. Germline trimming amounts to 0 bases on V and 4 bases on J, with 2 as the count of junction bases outside the gene matches. The germline V gene gives CDR1 as SGHRS and CDR2 as YFSETQ. Results and caveats for the whole study, not just this receptor: The cohort was sequenced for TCR beta chains only, and without alpha or paired-chain data the features that could be detected were limited. A later analysis reported that several top co-occurrence clusters appeared linked to parvovirus B19, influenza, CMV and Epstein-Barr virus. The study listed 150 to 200 TCR beta chains as associated with cytomegalovirus. The presence/absence analyses assumed that sequencing depth was roughly uniform across donors, and that assumption may not be true. The 87-base-pair reads could not distinguish some IMGT-functional V segments, including TRBV6-2 and TRBV6-3, so those segments were excluded. Across donors, most TCR sequences were observed very rarely, whereas some public TCRs were present in many individuals. At a false discovery rate of 0.05, a later analysis linked some 17,000 TCR beta sequences to specific HLA alleles. When HLA alleles, especially DR and DQ, strongly co-occurred, TCR associations were difficult to assign to individual alleles. According to a later analysis, most CMV-associated TCR beta chains appeared to be HLA-restricted, and the HLA associations seemed to be driven largely by CMV exposure. The only immune exposure information available for the cohort was CMV serostatus. It was suggested by the authors that the approach could potentially be generalized to other disease states and immunological phenotypes. According to a later analysis, TCR association rates differed among HLA loci, with DRB1 alleles showing the most associated TCRs and HLA-C alleles showing the fewest. V-gene and J-gene trimming of TCR beta chains was associated with a missense DCLRE1C variant in a later genetic analysis, and the association was replicated in an independent cohort. The sequencing pipeline was judged likely to have produced a cluster of highly shared sequence variants as a technical artifact. The classifier was reported to diagnose cytomegalovirus status with high specificity and sensitivity in both the original and validation cohorts. Three of the identified cytomegalovirus-associated TCR beta chains were confirmed in vitro to be specific for cytomegalovirus antigens. Broadly in line with IMGT annotations, most TCR beta V segments showed up in productive rearrangements about 87% or about 30% of the time in an earlier analysis of several hundred of the donors. In a later analysis, HLA-associated TCR beta chains showed more clonal expansion and lower generation probabilities than non-associated chains that were equally common. Correlated functional status among segregating V segments might reflect linkage disequilibrium, but an unknown experimental factor could not be ruled out. Because some donors lacked HLA typing at each locus, the association tests relied only on the typed subset. Because counts were too low, some 17 rarely observed V segments, including chromosome 9 orphons, were excluded from the earlier analysis of around 640 of the donors. A further reported finding was that TCR beta sequences accurately predicted the HLA-A and HLA-B alleles for most subjects in the first cohort. Compared with the approximately 710-donor mean, donors in an Asian-associated ancestry cluster had fewer N-insertions in productive TCRs, according to a later genetic analysis.

The method was the immunoSEQ multiplex PCR assay. For the multiplex PCR, a mixture combining 60 forward primers for TCR Vbeta segments and 13 reverse primers for TCR Jbeta segments was used. The CDR3 region of rearranged TCR beta genes was amplified from genomic DNA by a multiplex PCR assay. The amplified TCR beta libraries were sequenced on the Illumina HiSeq System as 87-base-pair reads. Per the original workflow: A later analysis tallied roughly 78 million unique TCR beta chains across the 666 repertoires, and approximately 9.9 million of those chains were shared by two or more donors. To remove PCR and sequencing errors, raw reads were error-corrected and collapsed into unique sequences using a nearest-neighbor algorithm that merged closely related sequences. Alignment of CDR3 sequences to IMGT reference sequences was used to assign V, D and J gene segments. For a sequence to be retained, a match of at least six nucleotides to both a V gene segment and a J gene segment was required. A rearrangement was called productive if the CDR3 had no stop codons and remained in frame with V and J, and every other rearrangement was called non-productive. CDR3 was defined by IMGT convention, running from the second conserved V-encoded cysteine to the conserved J-encoded phenylalanine. In an earlier analysis of more than 550 of the donors, sequences lacking an unambiguous match to a single V gene segment were excluded. An earlier analysis of several hundred of the donors called V segments functional above 56.7% productive rearrangements and segregating when the between-donor standard deviation exceeded 5%. To diagnose cytomegalovirus status from the catalog of TCR beta chain sequences, a statistical classification framework was built. A later analysis assigned V and J genes by comparing TCR nucleotide sequences with IMGT/GENE-DB human TR gene sequences. In a later analysis, CDR3 sequences and most-parsimonious VDJ recombination scenarios were assigned using the TCRdist pipeline. A later analysis defined each TCR beta chain by its CDR3 amino acid sequence plus V-gene family, and excluded reads lacking a unique V-gene family. As a way to deal with suspected cross-contamination and a sequencing artifact, a later analysis dropped under 600 nucleotide sequences that were highly shared and had low generation probability. In a later analysis, a clonal expansion index was calculated for each public chain from normalized within-repertoire ranks of inferred template counts. Generation probabilities in a later analysis came from a VDJ recombination model fitted to out-of-frame rearrangements, and those results were checked against IGoR. In a later analysis, TCR-TCR, TCR-HLA and TCR-CMV co-occurrence was scored with hypergeometric tests, and a repertoire-size bias correction was applied to TCR pairs. False discovery rates were estimated in a later analysis by permuting HLA or CMV assignments 20 times. In a later analysis, co-occurring TCRs were grouped with DBSCAN, and TCRdist sequence similarity was added when clustering was performed within HLA-allele-positive subsets. Repertoires with fewer than 30,000 or more than 120,000 public chains, plus five repertoires with anomalous nucleotide sharing, were excluded from co-occurrence clustering. TCRdb's version of the immuneACCESS table is confined to in-frame rearrangements and falls short of the full clone set. An unresolved V gene accounts for under half of the shortfall where checked; the remainder is of unknown origin. That table supplies the V and J calls and clone size; D and trimming were determined from the DNA. The sample data list about 110,000 clones, and approximately 79% of these were observed just once. Roughly 6.2% of the sample belongs to the ten largest clones.

This TCR derives from a man aged 25 to 40 in good health and CMV-seropositive. This receptor chain uses TRBV5-1 and TRBJ2-2; TRBD1 aligns with 8 central bases. Sequencing used PBMCs. The nucleotide sequence is given as TGCGCCAGCAGCTTGGGGACAGGGTCCACCGGGGAGCTGTTTTTT. Its protein product is CASSLGTGSTGELFF.